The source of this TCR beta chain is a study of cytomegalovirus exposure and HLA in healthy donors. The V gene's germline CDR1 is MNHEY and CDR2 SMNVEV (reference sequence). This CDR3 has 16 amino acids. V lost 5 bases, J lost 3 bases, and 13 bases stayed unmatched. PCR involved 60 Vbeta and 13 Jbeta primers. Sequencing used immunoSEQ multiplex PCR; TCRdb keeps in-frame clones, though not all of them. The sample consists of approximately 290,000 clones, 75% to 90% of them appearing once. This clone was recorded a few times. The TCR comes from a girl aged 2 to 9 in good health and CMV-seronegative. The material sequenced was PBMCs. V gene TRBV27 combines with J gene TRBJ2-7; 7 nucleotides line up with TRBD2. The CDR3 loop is CASSGGVPRRYYEQYF. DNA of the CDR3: TGTGCCAGCAGTGGGGGGGTTCCTCGGCGATACTACGAGCAGTACTTC.